This section outlines one T cell receptor (beta chain) sequence together with its context. The CDR3 contains 16 residues. Germline V gene data show CDR1 as LNHNV and CDR2 as YYDKDF (reference sequence). Trimming removed 1 base at V and 8 bases at J, with 20 bases between. 13 Jbeta primers and 60 Vbeta primers were used for the PCR. Libraries were prepared by immunoSEQ multiplex PCR; TCRdb keeps only in-frame clonotypes and omits some of them. The data show 160,000 or so clones, approximately 80% seen once. Nominally healthy donors provided the samples, though records likely missed some immune exposures. These data are taken from a study of cytomegalovirus exposure and HLA in healthy donors. Study-level background: As released early, the data held approximately 80 million unique TCRs from HLA-typed donors.

The chain carries TRBV15 and TRBJ1-2, with D unclear. The sequenced sample was PBMCs. This receptor was taken from a male donor in good health and CMV-seronegative. The CDR3 nucleotides are TGTGCCACCAGCAGAGGGCTTACGGGTGAGGGTGGAGGCTACACCTTC. This sequence encodes CATSRGLTGEGGGYTF.